This T cell receptor beta chain was sequenced in a study of blood T cell repertoires in COVID-19. This clone has a handful of counts. Here immunoSEQ multiplex PCR was the method, and the copy in TCRdb shows in-frame clones only, minus some. The sample includes 200,000 to 250,000 clones, 75% to 90% of them seen just once. CDR1 is SGHVS and CDR2 is FQNEAQ in the germline V gene. The CDR3 covers 16 residues. Trimming stripped 2 bases from V and 8 bases from J, with 16 bases between. The chain carries TRBV7-8 and TRBJ1-6; D not certain. The receptor was isolated from a man aged 30 to 45 with COVID-19, enrolled during active disease. Source material: peripheral blood. CDR3 coding DNA: TGTGCCAGCAGCTTAAGGAGGGAAGCGTGGGATTCACCCCTCCACTTT. Encoded protein: CASSLRREAWDSPLHF.